This T cell receptor (beta chain) comes out of a study of blood T cell repertoires in COVID-19. Study in general: Whether acute or convalescent, the COVID-19 samples came from the United States, Italy and Spain.

Data came from immunoSEQ multiplex PCR; TCRdb stores just in-frame clones and leaves some out. Of some 410,000 clones in the sample, over 75% were seen once. Germline V gene lookup returns CDR1 MNHEY and CDR2 SVGAGI. After removal of 4 bases from V and 0 bases from J, the junction contained 4 bases not matched to a gene. The CDR3 covers 15 residues. The receptor's source is a woman younger than 45 with acute COVID-19. The rearrangement joins TRBV6-5 to TRBJ1-2, with TRBD1 matching over 8 bases. Sample: PBMCs or T cells enriched from blood (not recorded which). The CDR3 DNA reads TGTGCCAGCAGTTCGGACAGGGCAGCTAACTATGGCTACACCTTC. Translating it yields CASSSDRAANYGYTF.